This T cell receptor (beta chain) stems from a study of vaccination and CD4 T cells after COVID-19. In the study overall: Two-dose vaccination with either BNT162b2 or mRNA-1273 was given to participants.

There are a few counts of this clonotype. The target antigen is unknown. Germline CDR1 is MGHRA and CDR2 is YSYEKL. The CDR3 totals 16 residues. The V end lost 1 base, the J end lost 4 bases, and 16 bases lay between the germline ends. Noted time point: late sampling 161 to 241 days after vaccination in a few convalescent patients. Stated treatment: roughly ten-day PBMC culture with coronavirus spike peptide pools or control peptides (ViraFEST assay). An Oncomine TCR Beta short-read assay was used to sequence the DNA from cultured CD4+ T cells. MiXCR was run by TCRdb on the PCR reads, yielding one entry per CDR3 protein. This table has approximately 23,000 distinct CDR3 sequences, about 40% appearing once.

The rearrangement uses TRBV4-1 and TRBJ1-2; tentative D call: TRBD1 (5 bases). The material was CD4+ T cells from blood, cultured in vitro, obtained about 7 months after SARS-CoV-2 vaccination. The receptor comes from a human donor who had recovered from COVID-19. The CDR3, as DNA: TGCGCCAGCAGCCAAGCCAGGGACCCCCGAACCTATGGCTACACCTTC. It yields the protein CASSQARDPRTYGYTF.